Below, 16 T cell receptor beta chains from the same sample are listed, as sequenced in a study of long-term antiretroviral therapy in people with HIV. Run at survey level, the immunoSEQ assay was version v3.0. The method was immunoSEQ multiplex PCR; TCRdb's version includes in-frame clones alone and lacks a portion of them. The data show tens of thousands of clones, around 83% seen once. The source material was unsorted PBMCs, sampled 0.1 years before starting antiretroviral therapy. These receptors were collected from a man aged 18 to 35 with HIV.

V and J are TRBV5-1 and TRBJ2-2; 9 positions agree with TRBD1. Germline V gives CDR1 SGHRS, CDR2 YFSETQ. The CDR3 extends over 15 amino acids. The junction had 3 bases not matched to a gene; V was cut back by 2 bases and J by 4 bases. CDR3 sequence: CASSFDRGSTGELFF. In DNA form, the CDR3 reads TGCGCCAGCAGCTTCGACAGGGGGAGCACCGGGGAGCTGTTTTTT.

The chain joins TRBV6-5 to TRBJ2-1; TRBD1 matches 8 bases. Trimming removed 3 bases from V and 14 bases from J; junction bases left unmatched: 6. The CDR3 runs to 12 residues. Germline V gives CDR1 MNHEY, CDR2 SVGAGI. CDR3 sequence: CASSYSGQVKFF. In DNA, the CDR3 is TGTGCCAGCAGTTATTCGGGACAGGTCAAGTTCTTC.

This chain joins TRBV30 and TRBJ2-3; 10 positions agree with TRBD2. CDR1 and CDR2 (germline): GTSNPN, SVGIG (reference sequence). J lost 8 bases, V lost 3 bases, and 14 bases had no gene match. The CDR3 spans 16 residues. Here the CDR3 reads CAWSVNKREGMVTQYF. CDR3 DNA sequence: TGTGCCTGGAGCGTCAACAAGCGGGAGGGCATGGTTACGCAGTATTTT.

This chain links TRBV5-5 with TRBJ2-1; no clear D. Trimming took 1 base from V and 8 from J, leaving 13 bases between them. The CDR3 runs 14 residues. Germline loops: CDR1 SGHKS, CDR2 YYEKEE (reference sequence). In DNA, the CDR3 is TGTGCCAGCAGCTTGTCCCTCCGGTTGGATGAGCAGTTCTTC. Translated, it gives CASSLSLRLDEQFF.

Sample share makes this clone medium-sized. This chain connects TRBV30 to TRBJ1-1; 8 nucleotides align to TRBD1. Per the germline V gene, CDR1 is GTSNPN and CDR2 is SVGIG (reference sequence). V was pared by 0 bases and J by 7 bases, with 7 bases of the junction left unmatched. This CDR3 contains 14 residues. CDR3 sequence (DNA): TGTGCCTGGAGTGTCGGGACAGGTCGCTTTGAAGCTTTCTTT. Protein product: CAWSVGTGRFEAFF.

The chain links TRBV4-3 to TRBJ1-4; 8 positions match TRBD1. This CDR3 region has 15 residues. V lost 1 base to trimming and J lost 4 bases; unmatched junction nucleotides: 2. The germline CDR1 and CDR2 sequences are LGHNA and YSLEER. The CDR3 loop is CASSQGGQDNEKLFF. As DNA, the CDR3 is TGCGCCAGCAGCCAAGGGGGACAGGATAATGAAAAACTGTTTTTT.

The gene calls are TRBV4-3 and TRBJ1-1; 7 nucleotides match TRBD1. V trimming: 2 bases; J trimming: 3 bases; junction bases outside the gene matches: 18. The CDR3 sequence is 19 residues long. Germline V gene sequence: CDR1 LGHNA, CDR2 YSLEER. The CDR3 loop is CASSQQSAFPDRVDTEAFF. The CDR3 DNA reads TGCGCCAGCAGCCAACAATCCGCCTTCCCTGACAGGGTGGACACTGAAGCTTTCTTT.

V usage is TRBV5-4 and J usage is TRBJ2-5, with D unclear. This CDR3 is 13 amino acids long. Germline V CDR1 and CDR2: SGHNT, YYREEE (reference sequence). V shed 4 bases and J shed 4 bases, with 11 bases lying between them. In nucleotides, the CDR3 is TGTGCCAGCAGCCCCCCGGGCGTAGAGACCCAGTACTTC. Protein: CASSPPGVETQYF. The full variable domain, in which reference TRBV5-4 and TRBJ2-5 provide the parts outside the CDR3, is ETGVTQSPTHLIKTRGQQVTLRCSSQSGHNTVSWYQQALGQGPQFIFQYYREEENGRGNFPPRFSGLQFPNYSSELNVNALELDDSALYLCASSPPGVETQYFGPGTRLLVL.

This clone was found a few times. This sequence joins TRBV5-4 and TRBJ1-1; possibly TRBD1 for D (5 bases). V was trimmed by 1 base and J by 2 bases, leaving 9 bases between them. The CDR3 is 14 residues long. CDR1 is SGHNT and CDR2 is YYREEE in the germline V gene (reference sequence). The CDR3 region is CASSLIGGNTEAFF. In DNA form, the CDR3 reads TGTGCCAGCAGCTTGATCGGGGGTAACACTGAAGCTTTCTTT.

The V and J genes are TRBV11-1 and TRBJ1-1; no reliable D call. Germline V gene data show CDR1 as SGHAT and CDR2 as FQDESV (reference sequence). This CDR3 comprises 15 residues. Trimming left V 0 bases short and J 3 bases short, with 11 bases between. The CDR3 DNA reads as TGTGCCAGCAGCTTAGCCTGGGAAAGGGACACTGAAGCTTTCTTT. Amino acids: CASSLAWERDTEAFF.

V gene TRBV30 combines with J gene TRBJ1-1; no clear D. V was trimmed by 4 bases and J by 0 bases, leaving 9 bases between them. CDR3 length equals 13 residues. Germline V gives CDR1 GTSNPN, CDR2 SVGIG (reference sequence). The DNA for the CDR3 is TGTGCCTGGACCCAGGCTTTGAACACTGAAGCTTTCTTT. It yields the protein CAWTQALNTEAFF.

The chain combines TRBV29-1 with TRBJ2-3, with TRBD2 as a possible D gene (5 bases). The germline CDR1 and CDR2 sequences are SQVTM and ANQGSEA. V was trimmed by 7 bases and J by 6 bases, leaving 17 bases between them. The CDR3 consists of 13 residues. Here the CDR3 DNA reads TGCAGCGCCTTGGACTGGCGTGAGGATACGCAGTATTTT. Its protein product is CSALDWREDTQYF.

The rearrangement links TRBV29-1 to TRBJ2-1; no reliable D call. Germline loops: CDR1 SQVTM, CDR2 ANQGSEA. CDR3 length: 13 residues. V was cut by 8 bases and J by 7 bases, with 18 bases left in between. The CDR3 DNA follows: TGCAGCCCCCGGGTGCACTTAACGAATGAGCAGTTCTTC. Its protein product is CSPRVHLTNEQFF.

The V gene is TRBV6-1, the J gene TRBJ2-2; a possible D gene is TRBD2 (6 bases). Trimming cost V 2 bases and J 7 bases, with 17 bases left between them. Germline V gene lookup returns CDR1 MNHNS and CDR2 SASEGT. This CDR3 region has 16 residues. The CDR3 reads CASSELPGRGIGELFF. The CDR3 DNA reads TGTGCCAGCAGTGAACTACCGGGACGGGGGATCGGGGAGCTGTTTTTT.

The genes are TRBV19 and TRBJ1-2; possible D gene TRBD1, 5 bases. This CDR3 contains 17 residues. V lost 6 bases and J 8 bases, leaving 28 bases between the germline ends. Germline V gives CDR1 LNHDA, CDR2 SQIVND (reference sequence). This CDR3 reads CASSPSTTVPGGGGYTF. In nucleotides, the CDR3 is TGTGCCAGTAGCCCATCCACAACGGTGCCCGGGGGTGGGGGCTACACCTTC.

The chain employs TRBV13 and TRBJ2-6; D possibly corresponds to TRBD1 (5 bases). V shed 4 bases and J shed 1 base, with 11 bases lying between them. Germline V CDR1 and CDR2: PRHDT, FYEKMQ (reference sequence). This CDR3 has 16 residues. The CDR3 sequence: CASSSLRVSGANVLTF. The CDR3 DNA sequence: TGTGCCAGCAGCTCACTCAGGGTTTCTGGGGCCAACGTCCTGACTTTC. The whole variable domain, filled in from reference TRBV13 and TRBJ2-6, reads AAGVIQSPRHLIKEKRETATLKCYPIPRHDTVYWYQQGPGQDPQFLISFYEKMQSDKGSIPDRFSAQQFSDYHSELNMSSLELGDSALYFCASSSLRVSGANVLTFGAGSRLTVL.